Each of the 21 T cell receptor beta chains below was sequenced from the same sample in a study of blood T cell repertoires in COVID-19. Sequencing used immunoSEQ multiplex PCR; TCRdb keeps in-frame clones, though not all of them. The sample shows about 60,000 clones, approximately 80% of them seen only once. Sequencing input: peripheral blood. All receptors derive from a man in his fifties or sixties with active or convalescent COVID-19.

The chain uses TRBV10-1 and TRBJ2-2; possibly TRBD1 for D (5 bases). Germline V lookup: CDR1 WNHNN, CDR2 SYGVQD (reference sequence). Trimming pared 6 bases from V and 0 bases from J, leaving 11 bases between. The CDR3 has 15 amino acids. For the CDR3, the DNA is TGCGCCAGCAGGAAGGGGAATTCGAACACCGGGGAGCTGTTTTTT. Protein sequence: CASRKGNSNTGELFF.

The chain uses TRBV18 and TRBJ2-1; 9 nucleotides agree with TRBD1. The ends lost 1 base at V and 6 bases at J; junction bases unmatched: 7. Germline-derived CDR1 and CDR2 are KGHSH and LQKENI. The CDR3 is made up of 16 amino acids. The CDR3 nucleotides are TGTGCCAGCTCACCACTAATCGGGACAGGGCCCAATGAGCAGTTCTTC. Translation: CASSPLIGTGPNEQFF.

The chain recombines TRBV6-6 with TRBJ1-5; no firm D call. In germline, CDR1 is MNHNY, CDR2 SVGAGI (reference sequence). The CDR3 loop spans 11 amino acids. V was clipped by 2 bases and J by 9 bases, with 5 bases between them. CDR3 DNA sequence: TGTGCCAGCAGTTACCCGGGGCCCCAGCATTTT. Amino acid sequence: CASSYPGPQHF.

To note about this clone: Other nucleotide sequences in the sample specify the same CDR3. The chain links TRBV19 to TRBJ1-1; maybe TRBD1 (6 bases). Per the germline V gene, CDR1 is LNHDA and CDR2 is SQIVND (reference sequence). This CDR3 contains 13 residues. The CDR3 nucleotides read TGTCCCACCCATGGGGGGGTGGGGGGGGCAGCTTTCTTT. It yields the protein CPTHGGVGGAAFF.

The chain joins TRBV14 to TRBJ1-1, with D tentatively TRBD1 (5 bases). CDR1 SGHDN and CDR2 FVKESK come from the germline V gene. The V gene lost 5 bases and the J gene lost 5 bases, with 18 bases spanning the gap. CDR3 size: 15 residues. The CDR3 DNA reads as TGTGCCAGCAGCTCCCGGGGGGGAAGTAGAACTGAAGCTTTCTTT. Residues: CASSSRGGSRTEAFF. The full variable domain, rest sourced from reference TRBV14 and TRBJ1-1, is EAGVTQFPSHSVIEKGQTVTLRCDPISGHDNLYWYRRVMGKEIKFLLHFVKESKQDESGMPNNRFLAERTGGTYSTLKVQPAELEDSGVYFCASSSRGGSRTEAFFGQGTRLTVV.

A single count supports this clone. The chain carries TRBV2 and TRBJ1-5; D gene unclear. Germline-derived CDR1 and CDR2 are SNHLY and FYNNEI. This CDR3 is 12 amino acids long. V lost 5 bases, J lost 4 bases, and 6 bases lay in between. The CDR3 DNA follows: TGTGCCAGCAGTCTCCGGAATCAGCCCCAGCATTTT. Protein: CASSLRNQPQHF.

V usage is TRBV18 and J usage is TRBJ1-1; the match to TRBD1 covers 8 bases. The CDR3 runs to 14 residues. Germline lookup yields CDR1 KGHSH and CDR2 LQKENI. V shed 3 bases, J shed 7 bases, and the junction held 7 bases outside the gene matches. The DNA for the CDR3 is TGTGCCAGCTCACCCCTTGACAGGGGCAGTGAAGCTTTCTTT. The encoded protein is CASSPLDRGSEAFF.

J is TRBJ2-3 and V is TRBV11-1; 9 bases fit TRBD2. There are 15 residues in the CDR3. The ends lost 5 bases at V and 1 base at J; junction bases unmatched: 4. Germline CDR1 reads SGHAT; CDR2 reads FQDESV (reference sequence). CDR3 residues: CASSRIAGGTDTQYF. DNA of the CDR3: TGTGCCAGCAGCCGTATAGCGGGAGGCACAGATACGCAGTATTTT.

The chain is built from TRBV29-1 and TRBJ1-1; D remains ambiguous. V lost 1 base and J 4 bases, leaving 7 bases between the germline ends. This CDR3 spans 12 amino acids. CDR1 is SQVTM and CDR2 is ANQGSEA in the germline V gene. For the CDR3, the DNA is TGCAGCGTTGAAGGAGGGCGCACTGAAGCTTTCTTT. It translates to CSVEGGRTEAFF.

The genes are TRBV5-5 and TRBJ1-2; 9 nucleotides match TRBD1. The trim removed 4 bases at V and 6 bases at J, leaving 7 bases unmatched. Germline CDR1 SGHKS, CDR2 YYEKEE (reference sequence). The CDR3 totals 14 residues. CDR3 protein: CASSGRTGDHGYTF. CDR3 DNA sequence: TGTGCCAGCAGCGGCAGGACAGGGGACCATGGCTACACCTTC.

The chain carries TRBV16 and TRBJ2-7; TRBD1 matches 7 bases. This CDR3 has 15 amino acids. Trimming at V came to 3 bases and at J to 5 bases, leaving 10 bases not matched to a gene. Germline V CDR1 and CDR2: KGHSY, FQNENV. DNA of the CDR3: TGTGCCAGCAGCCAGCCGGCTAACAGGGGAAACGAGCAGTACTTC. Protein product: CASSQPANRGNEQYF.

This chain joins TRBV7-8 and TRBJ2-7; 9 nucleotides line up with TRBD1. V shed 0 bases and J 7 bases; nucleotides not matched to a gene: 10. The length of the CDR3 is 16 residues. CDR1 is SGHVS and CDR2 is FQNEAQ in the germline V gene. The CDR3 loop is CASSLAGGQGLGEQYF. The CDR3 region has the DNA TGTGCCAGCAGCTTAGCGGGGGGACAGGGTTTGGGTGAGCAGTACTTC.

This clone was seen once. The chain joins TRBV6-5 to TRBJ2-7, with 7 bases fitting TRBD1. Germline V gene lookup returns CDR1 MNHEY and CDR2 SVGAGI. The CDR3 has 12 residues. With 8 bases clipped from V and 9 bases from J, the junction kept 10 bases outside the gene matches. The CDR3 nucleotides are TGTGCCAGCGGTACGACAGGGTTAGTGCAGTACTTC. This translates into CASGTTGLVQYF.

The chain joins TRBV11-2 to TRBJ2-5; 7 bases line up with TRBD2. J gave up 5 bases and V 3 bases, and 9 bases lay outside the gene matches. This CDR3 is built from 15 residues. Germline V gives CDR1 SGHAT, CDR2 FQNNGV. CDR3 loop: CASSLGLAETETQYF. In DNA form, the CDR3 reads TGTGCCAGCAGCTTGGGGCTAGCGGAGACGGAGACCCAGTACTTC.

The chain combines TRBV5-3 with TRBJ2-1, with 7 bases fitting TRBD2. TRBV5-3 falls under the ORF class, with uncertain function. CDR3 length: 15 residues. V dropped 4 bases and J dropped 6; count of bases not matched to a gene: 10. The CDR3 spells CARSGSSGHFNEQFF. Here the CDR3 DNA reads TGTGCCAGAAGCGGGAGTAGCGGGCACTTCAATGAGCAGTTCTTC.

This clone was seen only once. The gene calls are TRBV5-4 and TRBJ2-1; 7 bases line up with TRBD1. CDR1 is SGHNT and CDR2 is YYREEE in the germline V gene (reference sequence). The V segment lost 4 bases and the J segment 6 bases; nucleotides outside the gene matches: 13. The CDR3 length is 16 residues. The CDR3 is CASSLQGKRGPNEQFF. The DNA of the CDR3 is TGTGCCAGCAGCCTACAGGGGAAACGTGGTCCCAATGAGCAGTTCTTC. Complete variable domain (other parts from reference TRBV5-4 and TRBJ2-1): ETGVTQSPTHLIKTRGQQVTLRCSSQSGHNTVSWYQQALGQGPQFIFQYYREEENGRGNFPPRFSGLQFPNYSSELNVNALELDDSALYLCASSLQGKRGPNEQFFGPGTRLTVL.

The CDR3 bases are TGTGCCAGCAAAGGCGGAGAGAACACTGAAGCTTTCTTT. Residues: CASKGGENTEAFF. The chain joins TRBV5-6 to TRBJ1-1; D not resolved. The length of the CDR3 is 13 residues. The germline V and J ends were trimmed by 6 bases and 1 base, with 10 bases remaining between them. Germline V gene data show CDR1 as SGHDT and CDR2 as YYEEEE.

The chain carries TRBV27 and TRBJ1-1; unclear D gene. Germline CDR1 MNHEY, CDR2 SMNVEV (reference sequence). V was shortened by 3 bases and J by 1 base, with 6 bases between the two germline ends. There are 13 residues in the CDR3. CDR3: CASSFIANTEAFF. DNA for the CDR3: TGTGCCAGCAGTTTCATAGCGAACACTGAAGCTTTCTTT.

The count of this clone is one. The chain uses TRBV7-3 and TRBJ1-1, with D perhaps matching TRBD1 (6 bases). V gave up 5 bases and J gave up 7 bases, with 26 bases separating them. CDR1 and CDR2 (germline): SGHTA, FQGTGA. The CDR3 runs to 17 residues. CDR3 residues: CASSPRGGLPWGSEAFF. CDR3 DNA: TGTGCCAGCAGCCCTCGGGGGGGGCTTCCCTGGGGCAGTGAAGCTTTCTTT. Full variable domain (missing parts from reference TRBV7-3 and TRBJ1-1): GAGVSQTPSNKVTEKGKYVELRCDPISGHTALYWYRQSLGQGPEFLIYFQGTGAADDSGLPNDRFFAVRPEGSVSTLKIQRTERGDSAVYLCASSPRGGLPWGSEAFFGQGTRLTVV.

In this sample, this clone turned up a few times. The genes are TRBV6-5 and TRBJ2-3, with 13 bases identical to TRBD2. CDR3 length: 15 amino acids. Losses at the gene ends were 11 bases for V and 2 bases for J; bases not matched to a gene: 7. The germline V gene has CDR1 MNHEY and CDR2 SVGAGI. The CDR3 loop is CAGKGLAGDTDTQYF. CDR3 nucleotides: TGTGCCGGAAAAGGACTAGCGGGAGACACAGATACGCAGTATTTT.

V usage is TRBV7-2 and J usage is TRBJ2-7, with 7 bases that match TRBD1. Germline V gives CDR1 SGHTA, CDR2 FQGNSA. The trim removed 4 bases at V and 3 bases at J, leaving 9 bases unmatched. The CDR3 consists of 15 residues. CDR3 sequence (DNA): TGTGCCAGCAGCTCAAATACTAGACAGGGCTACGAGCAGTACTTC. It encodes CASSSNTRQGYEQYF.